This TCR beta chain was found in a study of cytomegalovirus exposure and HLA in healthy donors. The PCR contained 60 Vbeta and 13 Jbeta primers. Assay used: immunoSEQ multiplex PCR; TCRdb lists only in-frame clones, some missing. The sample lists fewer than 250,000 clones, roughly 80% occurring once. J lost 3 bases, V lost 3 bases, and 7 bases had no gene match. The CDR3 extends over 15 amino acids. From germline, CDR1 is SGDLS and CDR2 YYNGEE. The chain links TRBV9 to TRBJ2-3; 7 bases fit TRBD2. What was sequenced was PBMCs. This TCR came from a middle-aged man in good health and CMV-seropositive. This CDR3 reads CASSGGRARTDTQYF. The CDR3, as DNA: TGTGCCAGCAGCGGGGGGAGGGCCCGGACAGATACGCAGTATTTT.